The source of this TCR beta chain is a study of glioma-infiltrating T cells after dendritic cell vaccination. Amplification used 60 V beta primers and 13 J beta primers. This table comes from immunoSEQ multiplex PCR, and its TCRdb copy is limited to in-frame clones, with some not included. The data show more than 70,000 clones, roughly 87% seen once. Germline CDR1 SGHAT, CDR2 FQNNGV. V lost 7 bases and J lost 7; bases outside the gene matches: 18. CDR3 length: 16 residues. Specified time point: after dendritic cell vaccination, including at tumor progression/relapse. Blood PBMC samples: pre-vaccination, two weeks post third vaccination, and at tumor progression.

The chain is built from TRBV11-2 and TRBJ1-2; the match to TRBD1 covers 7 bases. The sequence derives from a human donor with glioblastoma. The sequencing here drew on blood, taken after dendritic cell vaccination. DNA for the CDR3: TGTGCCAGCACCCGCCCGGGAACAGGGGCATACGGTGGCTACACCTTC. This gives the protein CASTRPGTGAYGGYTF.